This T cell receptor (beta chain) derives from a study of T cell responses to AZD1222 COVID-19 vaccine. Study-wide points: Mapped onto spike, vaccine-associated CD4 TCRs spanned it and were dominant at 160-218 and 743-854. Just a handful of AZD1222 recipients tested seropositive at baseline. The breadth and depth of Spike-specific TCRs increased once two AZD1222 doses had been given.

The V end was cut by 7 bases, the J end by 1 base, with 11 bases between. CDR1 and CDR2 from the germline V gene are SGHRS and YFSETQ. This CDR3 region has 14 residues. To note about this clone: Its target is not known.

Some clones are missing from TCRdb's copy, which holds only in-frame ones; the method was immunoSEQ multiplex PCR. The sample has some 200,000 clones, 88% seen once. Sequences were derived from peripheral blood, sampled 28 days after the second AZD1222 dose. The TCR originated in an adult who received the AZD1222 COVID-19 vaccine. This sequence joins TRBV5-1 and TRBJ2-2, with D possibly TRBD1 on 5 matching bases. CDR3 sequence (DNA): TGCGCCAGCTCCCTCCAGGGGAACACCGGGGAGCTGTTTTTT. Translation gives CASSLQGNTGELFF. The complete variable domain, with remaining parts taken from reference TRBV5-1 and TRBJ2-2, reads KAGVTQTPRYLIKTRGQQVTLSCSPISGHRSVSWYQQTPGQGLQFLFEYFSETQRNKGNFPGRFSGRQFSNSRSEMNVSTLELGDSALYLCASSLQGNTGELFFGEGSRLTVL.